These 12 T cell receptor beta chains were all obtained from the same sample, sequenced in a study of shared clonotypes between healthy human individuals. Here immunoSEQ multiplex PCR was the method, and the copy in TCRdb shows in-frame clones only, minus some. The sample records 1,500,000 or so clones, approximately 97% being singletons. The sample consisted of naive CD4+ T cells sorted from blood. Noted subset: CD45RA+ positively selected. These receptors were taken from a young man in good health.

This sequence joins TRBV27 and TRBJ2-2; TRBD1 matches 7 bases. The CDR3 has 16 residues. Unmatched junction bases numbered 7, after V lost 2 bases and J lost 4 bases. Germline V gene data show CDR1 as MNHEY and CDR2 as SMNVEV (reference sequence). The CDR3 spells CASSLRGRLGTGELFF. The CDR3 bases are TGTGCCAGCAGTTTAAGGGGGCGATTAGGCACCGGGGAGCTGTTTTTT.

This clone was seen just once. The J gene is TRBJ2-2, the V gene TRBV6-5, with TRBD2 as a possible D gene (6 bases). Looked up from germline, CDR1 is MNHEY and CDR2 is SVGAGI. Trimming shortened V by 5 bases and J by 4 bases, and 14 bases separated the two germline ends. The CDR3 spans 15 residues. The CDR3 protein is CASSTGTHRTGELFF. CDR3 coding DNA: TGTGCCAGCAGTACCGGGACTCACCGCACCGGGGAGCTGTTTTTT.

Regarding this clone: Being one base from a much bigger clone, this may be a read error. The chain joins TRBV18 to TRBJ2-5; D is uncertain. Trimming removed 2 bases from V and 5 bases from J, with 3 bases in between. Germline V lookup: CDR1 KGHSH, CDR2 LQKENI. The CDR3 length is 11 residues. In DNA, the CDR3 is TGTGCCAGCTCACCAATGGAGACCCAGTACTTC. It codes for CASSPMETQYF.

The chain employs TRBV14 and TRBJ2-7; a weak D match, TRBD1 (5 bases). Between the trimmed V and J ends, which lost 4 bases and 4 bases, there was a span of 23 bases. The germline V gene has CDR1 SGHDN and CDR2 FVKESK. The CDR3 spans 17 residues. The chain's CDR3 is CASSPGRWLQGRYEQYF. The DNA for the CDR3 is TGTGCCAGCAGCCCCGGACGGTGGCTGCAGGGAAGATACGAGCAGTACTTC.

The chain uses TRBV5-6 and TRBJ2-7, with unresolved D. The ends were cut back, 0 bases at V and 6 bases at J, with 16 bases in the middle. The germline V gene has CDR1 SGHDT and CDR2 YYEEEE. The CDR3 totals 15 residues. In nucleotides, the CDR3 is TGTGCCAGCAGCTTGGGTCCCGGGCTCCTGGGCGAGCAGTACTTC. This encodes CASSLGPGLLGEQYF.

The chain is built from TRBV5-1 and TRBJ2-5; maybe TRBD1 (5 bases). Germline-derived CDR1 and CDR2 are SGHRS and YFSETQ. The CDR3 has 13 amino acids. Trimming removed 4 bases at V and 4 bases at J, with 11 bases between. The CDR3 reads CASSPQGPETQYF. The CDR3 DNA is TGCGCCAGCAGCCCCCAGGGTCCAGAGACCCAGTACTTC.

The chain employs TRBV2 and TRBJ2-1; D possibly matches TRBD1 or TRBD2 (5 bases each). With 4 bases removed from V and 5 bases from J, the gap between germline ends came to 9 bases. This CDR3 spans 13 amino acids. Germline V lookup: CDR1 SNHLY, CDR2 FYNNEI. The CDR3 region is CASSGGYNNEQFF. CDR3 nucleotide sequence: TGTGCCAGCAGTGGGGGGTATAACAATGAGCAGTTCTTC.

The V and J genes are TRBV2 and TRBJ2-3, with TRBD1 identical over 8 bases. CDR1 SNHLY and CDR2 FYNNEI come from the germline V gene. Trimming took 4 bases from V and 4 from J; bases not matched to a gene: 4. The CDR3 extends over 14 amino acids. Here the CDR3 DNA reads TGTGCCAGCAGTGTCGAGACAGGGGCAGATACGCAGTATTTT. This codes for CASSVETGADTQYF.

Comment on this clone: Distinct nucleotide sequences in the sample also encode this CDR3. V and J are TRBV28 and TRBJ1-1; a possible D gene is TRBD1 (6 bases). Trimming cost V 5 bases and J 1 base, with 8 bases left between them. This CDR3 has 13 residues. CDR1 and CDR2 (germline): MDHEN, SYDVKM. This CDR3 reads CASSRGGNTEAFF. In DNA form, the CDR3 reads TGTGCCAGCAGTCGAGGGGGGAACACTGAAGCTTTCTTT.

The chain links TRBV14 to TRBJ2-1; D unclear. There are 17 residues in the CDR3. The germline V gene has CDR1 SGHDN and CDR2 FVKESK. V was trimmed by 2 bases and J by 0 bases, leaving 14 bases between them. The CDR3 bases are TGTGCCAGCAGCCAATTAATCCGACGGAGCTCCTACAATGAGCAGTTCTTC. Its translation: CASSQLIRRSSYNEQFF. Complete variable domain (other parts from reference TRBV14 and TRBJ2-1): EAGVTQFPSHSVIEKGQTVTLRCDPISGHDNLYWYRRVMGKEIKFLLHFVKESKQDESGMPNNRFLAERTGGTYSTLKVQPAELEDSGVYFCASSQLIRRSSYNEQFFGPGTRLTVL.

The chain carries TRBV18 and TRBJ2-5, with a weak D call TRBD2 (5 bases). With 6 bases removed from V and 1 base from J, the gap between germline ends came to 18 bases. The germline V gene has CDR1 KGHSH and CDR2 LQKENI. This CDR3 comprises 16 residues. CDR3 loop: CASSSRGSYPQETQYF. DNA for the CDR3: TGTGCCAGCTCGTCCCGCGGGTCTTACCCCCAAGAGACCCAGTACTTC.

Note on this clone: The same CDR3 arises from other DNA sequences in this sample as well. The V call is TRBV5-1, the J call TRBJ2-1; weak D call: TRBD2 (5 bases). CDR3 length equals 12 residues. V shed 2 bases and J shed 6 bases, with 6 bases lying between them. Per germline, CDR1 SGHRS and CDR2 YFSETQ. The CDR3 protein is CASSFEGNEQFF. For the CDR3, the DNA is TGCGCCAGCAGCTTTGAGGGCAATGAGCAGTTCTTC.